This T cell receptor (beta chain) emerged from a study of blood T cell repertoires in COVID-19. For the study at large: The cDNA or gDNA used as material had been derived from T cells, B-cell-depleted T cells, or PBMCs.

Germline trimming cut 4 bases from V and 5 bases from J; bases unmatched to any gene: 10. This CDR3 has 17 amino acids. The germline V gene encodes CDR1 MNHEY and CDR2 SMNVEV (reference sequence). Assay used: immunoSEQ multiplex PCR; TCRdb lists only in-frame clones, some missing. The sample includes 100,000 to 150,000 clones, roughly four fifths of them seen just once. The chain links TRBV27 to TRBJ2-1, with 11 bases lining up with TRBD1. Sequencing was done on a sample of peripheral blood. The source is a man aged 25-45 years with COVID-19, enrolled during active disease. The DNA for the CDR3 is TGTGCCAGCAGTTCTCCCACCGGGACAGGGGGGAACAATGAGCAGTTCTTC. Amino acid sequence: CASSSPTGTGGNNEQFF.